This T cell receptor beta chain was found in a study of Ad26.COV2.S vaccination and SARS-CoV-2 variants. Study as a whole: Ad26.COV2.S shots went into the muscle once or twice, 56 days apart.

Sample treatment: roughly 20 received Ad26.COV2.S at low or high dose, single or two shots; five or six received placebo; per-sample allocation not given. Sampling happened 63 days after the first vaccine or placebo injection. Only in-frame clones appear in the TCRdb table, and some are missing; sequencing was by immunoSEQ multiplex PCR. This table has around 320,000 clones, just over 85% appearing once. CDR3 length: 13 amino acids. V lost 2 bases, J lost 12 bases, and 14 bases lay in between. CDR1 MGHRA and CDR2 YSYEKL come from the germline V gene. The chain is built from TRBV4-1 and TRBJ2-1, with D perhaps matching TRBD2 (6 bases). This TCR was sampled from a person between 18 and 65 years old who received the Ad26.COV2.S COVID-19 vaccine or a placebo. Sample: peripheral blood, taken in a trial of Ad26.COV2.S vaccine versus placebo. Written as DNA, the CDR3 is TGCGCCAGCAGCCAACTGTGGGGGGAGGTGCAGTTCTTC. The encoded protein is CASSQLWGEVQFF.